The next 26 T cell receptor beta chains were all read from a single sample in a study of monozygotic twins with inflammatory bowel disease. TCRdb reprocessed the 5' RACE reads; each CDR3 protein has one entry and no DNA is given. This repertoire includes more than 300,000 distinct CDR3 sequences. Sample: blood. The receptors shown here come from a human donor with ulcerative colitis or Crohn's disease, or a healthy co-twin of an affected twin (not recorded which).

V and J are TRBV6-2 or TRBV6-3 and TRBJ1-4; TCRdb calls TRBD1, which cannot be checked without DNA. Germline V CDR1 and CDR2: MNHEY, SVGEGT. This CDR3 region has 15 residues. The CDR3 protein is CASSSGTGQLEKLFF.

CDR3 sequence: CASSFQPAGNTEAFF. The J gene is TRBJ1-1, the V gene TRBV12-3 or TRBV12-4. There are 15 residues in the CDR3.

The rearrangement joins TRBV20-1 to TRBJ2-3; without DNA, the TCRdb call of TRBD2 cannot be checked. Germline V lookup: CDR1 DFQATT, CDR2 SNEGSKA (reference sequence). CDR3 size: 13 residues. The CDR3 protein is CSASPSGGDTQYF.

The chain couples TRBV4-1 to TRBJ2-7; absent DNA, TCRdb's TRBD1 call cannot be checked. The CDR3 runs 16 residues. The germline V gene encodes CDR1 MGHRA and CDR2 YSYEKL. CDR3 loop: CASSHALGQGAYEQYF.

The CDR3 sequence: CASSFPGGIAGTPGTQYF. The V gene is TRBV11-2, the J gene TRBJ2-3; TCRdb designates TRBD2, a call that cannot be tested without DNA. The CDR3 consists of 18 residues. CDR1 is SGHAT, CDR2 FQNNGV, per germline. Full variable domain (remainder filled in from reference TRBV11-2 and TRBJ2-3): EAGVAQSPRYKIIEKRQSVAFWCNPISGHATLYWYQQILGQGPKLLIQFQNNGVVDDSQLPKDRFSAERLKGVDSTLKIQPAKLEDSAVYLCASSFPGGIAGTPGTQYFGPGTRLTVL.

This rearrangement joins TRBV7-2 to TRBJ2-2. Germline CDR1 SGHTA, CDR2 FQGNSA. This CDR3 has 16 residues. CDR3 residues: CASSLATGLNTGELFF.

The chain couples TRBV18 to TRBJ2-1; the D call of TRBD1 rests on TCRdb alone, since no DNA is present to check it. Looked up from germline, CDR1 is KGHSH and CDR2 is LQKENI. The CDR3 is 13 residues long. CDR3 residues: CASSPGTGNEQFF.

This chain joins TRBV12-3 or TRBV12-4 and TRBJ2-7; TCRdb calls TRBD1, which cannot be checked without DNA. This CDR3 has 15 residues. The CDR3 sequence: CASSLWDTGSYEQYF.

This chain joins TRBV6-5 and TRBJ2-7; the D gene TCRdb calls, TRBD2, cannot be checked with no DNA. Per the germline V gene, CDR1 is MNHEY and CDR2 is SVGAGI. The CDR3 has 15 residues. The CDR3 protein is CASSYSTGRGYEQYF.

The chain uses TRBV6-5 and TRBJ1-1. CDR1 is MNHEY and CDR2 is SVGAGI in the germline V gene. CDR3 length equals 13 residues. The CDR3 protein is CASKLGANTEAFF.

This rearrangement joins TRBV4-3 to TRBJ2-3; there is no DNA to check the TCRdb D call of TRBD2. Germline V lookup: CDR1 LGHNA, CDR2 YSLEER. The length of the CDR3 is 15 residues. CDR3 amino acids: CASSQEGGGTDTQYF.

CDR3 loop: CASSPLGQVGPQGNYGYTF. V usage is TRBV11-2 and J usage is TRBJ1-2; TCRdb designates TRBD1, a call that cannot be tested without DNA. The CDR3 is 19 residues long. Germline CDR1 is SGHAT and CDR2 is FQNNGV.

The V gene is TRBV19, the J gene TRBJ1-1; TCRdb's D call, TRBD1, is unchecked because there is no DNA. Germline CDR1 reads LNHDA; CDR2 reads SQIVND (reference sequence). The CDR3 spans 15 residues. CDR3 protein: CASRDRGLSDTEAFF.

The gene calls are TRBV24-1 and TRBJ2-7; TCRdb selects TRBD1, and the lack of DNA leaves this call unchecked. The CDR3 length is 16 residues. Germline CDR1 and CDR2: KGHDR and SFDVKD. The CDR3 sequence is CATSDFSTGGVYEQYF.

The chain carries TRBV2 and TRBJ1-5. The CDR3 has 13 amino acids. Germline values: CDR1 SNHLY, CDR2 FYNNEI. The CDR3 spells CASSGDSGQPQHF.

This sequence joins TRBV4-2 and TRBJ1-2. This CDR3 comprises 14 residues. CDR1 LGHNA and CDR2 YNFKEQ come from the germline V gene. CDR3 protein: CASSQEDGVYGYTF.

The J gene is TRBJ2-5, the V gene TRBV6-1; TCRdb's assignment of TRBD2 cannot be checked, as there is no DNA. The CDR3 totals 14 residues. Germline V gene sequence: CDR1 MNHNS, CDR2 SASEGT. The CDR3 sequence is CASRRLEGLETQYF.

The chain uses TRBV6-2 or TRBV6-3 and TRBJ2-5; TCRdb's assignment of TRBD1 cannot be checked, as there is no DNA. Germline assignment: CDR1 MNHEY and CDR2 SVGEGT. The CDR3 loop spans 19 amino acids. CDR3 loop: CASSYRGGPRGFTKETQYF.

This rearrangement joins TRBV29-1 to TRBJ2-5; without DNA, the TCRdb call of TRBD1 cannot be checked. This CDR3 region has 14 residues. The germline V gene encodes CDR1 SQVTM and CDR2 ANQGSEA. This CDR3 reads CSVGGRGRQEIQYF.

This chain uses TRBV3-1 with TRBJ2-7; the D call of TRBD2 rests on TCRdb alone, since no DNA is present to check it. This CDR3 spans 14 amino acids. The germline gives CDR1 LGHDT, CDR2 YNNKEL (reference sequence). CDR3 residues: CASSQALLVYEQYF.

CDR3 residues: CASKPRLAGGTSYNEQFF. V and J are TRBV27 and TRBJ2-1; lacking DNA, the TRBD2 call made by TCRdb goes unchecked. Germline-derived CDR1 and CDR2 are MNHEY and SMNVEV (reference sequence). The CDR3 sequence is 18 residues long.

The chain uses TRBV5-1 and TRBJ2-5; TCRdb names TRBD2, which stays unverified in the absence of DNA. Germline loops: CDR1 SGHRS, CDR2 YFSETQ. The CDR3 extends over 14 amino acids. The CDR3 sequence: CASSQGTPRATQYF.

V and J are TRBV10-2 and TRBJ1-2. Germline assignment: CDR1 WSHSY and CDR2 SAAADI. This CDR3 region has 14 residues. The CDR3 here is CASSEGGLGYGYTF.

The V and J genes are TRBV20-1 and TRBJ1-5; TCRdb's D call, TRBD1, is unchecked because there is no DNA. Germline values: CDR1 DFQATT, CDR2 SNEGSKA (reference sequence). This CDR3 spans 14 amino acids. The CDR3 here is CSARSLGGNQPQHF.

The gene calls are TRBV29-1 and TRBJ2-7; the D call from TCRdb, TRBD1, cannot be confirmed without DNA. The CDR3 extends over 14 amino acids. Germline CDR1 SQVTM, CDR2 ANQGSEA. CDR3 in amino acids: CSVVGGGSSYEQYF.

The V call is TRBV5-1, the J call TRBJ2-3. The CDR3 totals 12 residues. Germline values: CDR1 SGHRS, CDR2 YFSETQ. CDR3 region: CASSLPEDTQYF. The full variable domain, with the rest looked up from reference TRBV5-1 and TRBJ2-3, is KAGVTQTPRYLIKTRGQQVTLSCSPISGHRSVSWYQQTPGQGLQFLFEYFSETQRNKGNFPGRFSGRQFSNSRSEMNVSTLELGDSALYLCASSLPEDTQYFGPGTRLTVL.